These 22 T cell receptor beta chains were all obtained from the same sample, sequenced in a study of blood T cell repertoires in COVID-19. This table comes from immunoSEQ multiplex PCR, and its TCRdb copy is limited to in-frame clones, with some not included. Here the sample spans 97,000 or so clones, approximately 82% being singletons. The sequenced material came from peripheral blood. The receptors here all came from a man aged 70 or older with acute or convalescent COVID-19.

This sequence joins TRBV11-2 and TRBJ2-2; TRBD1 is a possible D gene (5 bases). V was cut by 7 bases and J by 6 bases, with 15 bases left in between. Germline CDR1 SGHAT, CDR2 FQNNGV. The length of the CDR3 is 14 residues. The CDR3 nucleotides read TGTGCCAGCACCGCCAGGGCTCTGGCCGGGGAGCTGTTTTTT. This encodes CASTARALAGELFF.

CDR3 sequence reads: CASSPDSGGYTF. The CDR3 DNA is TGTGCCAGCTCACCCGATTCGGGTGGCTACACCTTC. This chain links TRBV18 with TRBJ1-2; no clear D gene. Trimming removed 3 bases at V and 7 bases at J, with 9 bases between. Germline CDR1 reads KGHSH; CDR2 reads LQKENI. The CDR3 covers 12 residues.

The chain employs TRBV19 and TRBJ2-2; D perhaps matches TRBD2 (5 bases). The germline V gene has CDR1 LNHDA and CDR2 SQIVND (reference sequence). With 3 bases removed from V and 4 bases from J, the gap between germline ends came to 18 bases. The CDR3 contains 17 residues. The chain's CDR3 is CASSIPGLGEGTGELFF. The CDR3 region has the DNA TGTGCCAGTAGTATCCCAGGTCTCGGAGAGGGCACCGGGGAGCTGTTTTTT. The whole variable domain, remainder taken from reference TRBV19 and TRBJ2-2, is DGGITQSPKYLFRKEGQNVTLSCEQNLNHDAMYWYRQDPGQGLRLIYYSQIVNDFQKGDIAEGYSVSREKKESFPLTVTSAQKNPTAFYLCASSIPGLGEGTGELFFGEGSRLTVL.

For the CDR3, the DNA is TGTGCCAGTAACTTCCTCGGGACAGAAAACACCGGGGAGCTGTTTTTT. Translated, it gives CASNFLGTENTGELFF. The genes are TRBV19 and TRBJ2-2; 7 bases agree with TRBD1. V dropped 7 bases and J dropped 2; count of bases not matched to a gene: 10. Per germline, CDR1 LNHDA and CDR2 SQIVND (reference sequence). The CDR3 runs to 16 residues. Full variable domain (rest looked up from reference TRBV19 and TRBJ2-2): DGGITQSPKYLFRKEGQNVTLSCEQNLNHDAMYWYRQDPGQGLRLIYYSQIVNDFQKGDIAEGYSVSREKKESFPLTVTSAQKNPTAFYLCASNFLGTENTGELFFGEGSRLTVL.

The CDR3 spells CASSQDSGGEGEQYF. CDR3 nucleotide sequence: TGCGCCAGCAGCCAAGATAGCGGGGGCGAAGGCGAGCAGTACTTC. The chain is built from TRBV4-3 and TRBJ2-7, with TRBD2 identical over 9 bases. After removal of 0 bases from V and 6 bases from J, the junction contained 6 bases not matched to a gene. The CDR3 loop spans 15 amino acids. Germline lookup yields CDR1 LGHNA and CDR2 YSLEER.

There are a few counts of this clone. J is TRBJ2-1 and V is TRBV6-2 or TRBV6-3, with 7 bases that match TRBD1. Germline V lookup: CDR1 MNHEY, CDR2 SVGEGT. The CDR3 contains 15 residues. The trim removed 2 bases at V and 3 bases at J, leaving 4 bases unmatched. CDR3 region: CASSYGQGDYNEQFF. In DNA form, the CDR3 reads TGTGCCAGCAGTTACGGCCAGGGGGACTACAATGAGCAGTTCTTC.

The chain has TRBV27 and TRBJ1-2; D is perhaps TRBD1 (6 bases). Germline assignment: CDR1 MNHEY and CDR2 SMNVEV (reference sequence). Trimming took off 6 bases at V and 4 bases at J, with 9 bases between the two ends. CDR3 length equals 12 residues. The CDR3 protein is CASSRGPYGYTF. The CDR3, as DNA: TGTGCCAGCAGCAGGGGACCCTATGGCTACACCTTC.

The chain links TRBV7-3 to TRBJ1-2, with a tentative D call TRBD1 (5 bases). The CDR3 totals 17 residues. From germline, CDR1 is SGHTA and CDR2 FQGTGA. With 4 bases removed from V and 8 bases from J, the gap between germline ends came to 26 bases. The CDR3 nucleotides are TGTGCCAGCAGCTCGTCCCCCATTACAGGTCGACTGGGAGGCTACACCTTC. It yields the protein CASSSSPITGRLGGYTF.

The V and J genes are TRBV3-1 (or the pseudogene TRBV3-2) and TRBJ2-1, with 10 bases lining up with TRBD2. Trimming took 0 bases from V and 10 from J; bases not matched to a gene: 9. CDR3 length: 16 amino acids. Germline-derived CDR1 and CDR2 are LGHDT and YNNKEL (reference sequence). CDR3 sequence (DNA): TGTGCCAGCAGCCAAGATCCTAGCGGGAGCTCAAGGGAGCAGTTCTTC. Translated: CASSQDPSGSSREQFF.

In DNA, the CDR3 is TGCGCCAGCAGCTATCCGGGACAGGGGCAAGAGACCCAGTACTTC. Translation gives CASSYPGQGQETQYF. J is TRBJ2-5 and V is TRBV5-1, with 10 positions matching TRBD1. The germline gives CDR1 SGHRS, CDR2 YFSETQ. The CDR3 length is 15 residues. V shed 3 bases and J 2 bases; nucleotides not matched to a gene: 4.

The rearrangement joins TRBV19 to TRBJ1-4, with 11 bases lining up with TRBD1. Germline loops: CDR1 LNHDA, CDR2 SQIVND (reference sequence). The CDR3 contains 18 residues. Unmatched junction bases numbered 18, after V lost 10 bases and J lost 5 bases. The CDR3 sequence: CATYDPRTGGDRNEKLFF. In nucleotides, the CDR3 is TGTGCCACCTACGATCCGAGGACAGGGGGCGACCGCAATGAAAAACTGTTTTTT.

This clone has more than one count but fewer than ten. J is TRBJ2-1 and V is TRBV29-1, with 12 bases fitting TRBD2. Unmatched junction bases numbered 9, after V lost 0 bases and J lost 6 bases. Germline CDR1 is SQVTM and CDR2 is ANQGSEA. The CDR3 spans 17 residues. The CDR3 region has the DNA TGCAGCGTTGAAGAACGTCGCGCTAGCGGGAGGGCCAATGAGCAGTTCTTC. Protein: CSVEERRASGRANEQFF.

This clone has a single count. V and J are TRBV6-6 and TRBJ1-1, with D possibly TRBD1 on 6 matching bases. V lost 6 bases, J lost 4 bases, and 12 bases lay in between. The V gene's germline CDR1 is MNHNY and CDR2 SVGAGI (reference sequence). The CDR3 totals 13 residues. Here the CDR3 DNA reads TGTGCCAGCAGGGAGGGGGGGGGCACTGAAGCTTTCTTT. Translating it yields CASREGGGTEAFF.

The chain uses TRBV4-2 and TRBJ2-3; D is unclear. Trimming took off 4 bases at V and 4 bases at J, with 12 bases between the two ends. CDR3 length: 14 residues. The germline CDR1 and CDR2 sequences are LGHNA and YNFKEQ. CDR3 DNA sequence: TGTGCCAGCAGCCCCCTTGTCCCCCCAGATACGCAGTATTTT. Protein sequence: CASSPLVPPDTQYF.

This clone was detected only once. The chain combines TRBV7-9 with TRBJ2-7; TRBD2 matches at 11 bases. The CDR3 has 13 amino acids. Germline CDR1 and CDR2: SEHNR and FQNEAQ (reference sequence). J lost 6 bases, V lost 10 bases, and 8 bases had no gene match. CDR3 in DNA: TGTGCCACCGGAGGTAGCGGGAGGGGCGAGCAGTACTTC. Amino acid sequence: CATGGSGRGEQYF.

V and J are TRBV5-1 and TRBJ1-1; 7 bases map to TRBD1. CDR1 and CDR2 from the germline V gene are SGHRS and YFSETQ. There are 15 residues in the CDR3. The V segment lost 2 bases and the J segment 4 bases; nucleotides outside the gene matches: 8. As DNA, the CDR3 is TGCGCCAGCAGCTTTAACAGGGGTCTAGGCACTGAAGCTTTCTTT. Amino acid sequence: CASSFNRGLGTEAFF.

The table lists this clone with a few counts. The chain employs TRBV7-8 and TRBJ2-7; D not certain. The V gene's germline CDR1 is SGHVS and CDR2 FQNEAQ. CDR3 size: 14 residues. Between the trimmed V and J ends, which lost 5 bases and 1 base, there was a span of 12 bases. The CDR3 spells CASSQRRVSYEQYF. DNA of the CDR3: TGTGCCAGCAGCCAAAGACGGGTATCCTACGAGCAGTACTTC.

The V gene is TRBV5-8, the J gene TRBJ2-7, with TRBD1 identical over 10 bases. Germline trimming cut 3 bases from V and 1 base from J; bases unmatched to any gene: 10. Germline CDR1 and CDR2: SGHTS and YDEGEE. The length of the CDR3 is 17 residues. CDR3 amino acids: CASSSSPGQGPSYEQYF. The CDR3 DNA is TGTGCCAGCAGCTCATCGCCGGGACAGGGGCCGTCCTACGAGCAGTACTTC. Supplemented by reference TRBV5-8 and TRBJ2-7, the full variable domain reads EAGVTQSPTHLIKTRGQQATLRCSPISGHTSVYWYQQALGLGLQFLLWYDEGEERNRGNFPPRFSGRQFPNYSSELNVNALELEDSALYLCASSSSPGQGPSYEQYFGPGTRLTVT.

V is TRBV2 and J is TRBJ2-7; weak D call: TRBD1 (6 bases). V was pared by 3 bases and J by 2 bases, with 20 bases between. Germline values: CDR1 SNHLY, CDR2 FYNNEI. The CDR3 runs 17 residues. The CDR3 spells CASSESLSSGQTYEQYF. The DNA of the CDR3 is TGTGCCAGCAGTGAGTCGTTGTCTTCTGGACAGACCTACGAGCAGTACTTC. Combining the CDR3 with reference TRBV2 and TRBJ2-7 gives the whole variable domain EPEVTQTPSHQVTQMGQEVILRCVPISNHLYFYWYRQILGQKVEFLVSFYNNEISEKSEIFDDQFSVERPDGSNFTLKIRSTKLEDSAMYFCASSESLSSGQTYEQYFGPGTRLTVT.

This rearrangement joins TRBV5-1 to TRBJ2-5; TRBD1 aligns across 7 bases. Germline CDR1 is SGHRS and CDR2 is YFSETQ. V lost 4 bases and J lost 4; bases outside the gene matches: 4. The CDR3 runs to 13 residues. DNA for the CDR3: TGCGCCAGCAGCCAAACAGGGGCAGAGACCCAGTACTTC. The encoded protein is CASSQTGAETQYF.

This rearrangement joins TRBV30 to TRBJ2-7; 7 nucleotides match TRBD1. The CDR3 has 14 amino acids. CDR1 and CDR2 from the germline V gene are GTSNPN and SVGIG (reference sequence). J lost 4 bases, V lost 5 bases, and 11 bases had no gene match. The CDR3 sequence is CAWERKTGIYEQYF. The CDR3 DNA is TGTGCCTGGGAGAGGAAGACAGGGATTTACGAGCAGTACTTC.

The CDR3 DNA reads TGTGCCAGCAGCTTACAGGGAAGGGGTAGTGAAGCTTTCTTT. This encodes CASSLQGRGSEAFF. V and J are TRBV7-2 and TRBJ1-1, with a weak D call TRBD1 (5 bases). Germline V gene lookup returns CDR1 SGHTA and CDR2 FQGNSA. The V end lost 2 bases, the J end lost 7 bases, and 14 bases lay between the germline ends. The CDR3 covers 14 residues.